The 11 T cell receptor beta chains listed next were all sequenced from one sample in a study of T cell changes during pregnancy in multiple sclerosis. This table comes from immunoSEQ multiplex PCR, and its TCRdb copy is limited to in-frame clones, with some not included. The sample lists 25,000 to 35,000 clones, around 90% seen once, with approximately 5.9% in the top ten. This sample comprised CD8+ T cells from peripheral blood mononuclear cells, obtained before pregnancy. The receptors were sampled from a female donor with multiple sclerosis, enrolled in a pregnancy study.

The chain uses TRBV14 and TRBJ1-1; tentatively, D is TRBD1 (6 bases). V shed 1 base and J shed 6 bases, with 15 bases lying between them. CDR1 is SGHDN and CDR2 is FVKESK in the germline V gene. CDR3 length: 15 residues. The CDR3 DNA sequence: TGTGCCAGCAGCCAAGGGGGGGGGCTATCGTCTGAAGCTTTCTTT. Protein: CASSQGGGLSSEAFF.

CDR3 sequence reads: CASSLRTGGLNTEAFF. DNA for the CDR3: TGTGCCAGCAGCCTAAGGACAGGGGGCTTGAACACTGAAGCTTTCTTT. The chain couples TRBV14 to TRBJ1-1; 11 nucleotides agree with TRBD1. The CDR3 is made up of 16 amino acids. J was trimmed by 0 bases and V by 4 bases; bases with no gene match: 4. Germline assignment: CDR1 SGHDN and CDR2 FVKESK.

J is TRBJ1-2 and V is TRBV2; D not certain. V lost 8 bases and J lost 8, with 12 bases in between. The CDR3 runs to 11 residues. The germline V gene encodes CDR1 SNHLY and CDR2 FYNNEI. The CDR3 nucleotides read TGTGCCAGCCGCTCGATTCTAGGCTACACCTTC. Amino acid sequence: CASRSILGYTF.

V is TRBV4-3 and J is TRBJ2-3, with D unclear. CDR1 LGHNA and CDR2 YSLEER come from the germline V gene. The CDR3 extends over 17 amino acids. The ends were cut back, 0 bases at V and 0 bases at J, with 13 bases in the middle. The DNA for the CDR3 is TGCGCCAGCAGCCAAGATCTTGCGGCCTCTAGCACAGATACGCAGTATTTT. Protein: CASSQDLAASSTDTQYF.

The chain employs TRBV2 and TRBJ2-5, with 10 bases fitting TRBD2. The CDR3 is 16 residues long. The trim removed 2 bases at V and 1 base at J, leaving 4 bases unmatched. Germline V gene sequence: CDR1 SNHLY, CDR2 FYNNEI. This chain's CDR3 is CASSEWLAGAQETQYF. The CDR3 DNA reads as TGTGCCAGCAGTGAATGGCTAGCGGGGGCCCAAGAGACCCAGTACTTC.

J is TRBJ2-5 and V is TRBV25-1; 7 nucleotides match TRBD2. Germline V lookup: CDR1 MGHDK, CDR2 SYGVNS. This CDR3 has 16 residues. The V gene end was trimmed by 1 base and the J gene end by 2 bases; junction bases not matched to a gene: 7. DNA of the CDR3: TGTGCCAGCAGTGAATGGGAGGGAGACCTTCAAGAGACCCAGTACTTC. Amino acid sequence: CASSEWEGDLQETQYF.

The chain employs TRBV27 and TRBJ2-1; TRBD2 matches 12 bases. CDR1 and CDR2 (germline): MNHEY, SMNVEV (reference sequence). With 2 bases clipped from V and 10 bases from J, the junction kept 3 bases outside the gene matches. This CDR3 region has 14 residues. In nucleotides, the CDR3 is TGTGCCAGCAGTTTAGCGCTAGCGGGAGGGGAGCAGTTCTTC. This encodes CASSLALAGGEQFF.

This sequence joins TRBV7-9 and TRBJ2-1, with 9 nucleotides matching TRBD1. The CDR3 length is 15 residues. Looked up from germline, CDR1 is SEHNR and CDR2 is FQNEAQ (reference sequence). V gave up 5 bases and J gave up 3 bases; unmatched junction bases: 5. Written as DNA, the CDR3 is TGTGCCAGCAGCACAACAGGGGGCAGCTACAATGAGCAGTTCTTC. Translating it yields CASSTTGGSYNEQFF.

The chain has TRBV27 and TRBJ2-1, with D uncertain. V was cut by 8 bases and J by 6 bases, with 8 bases left in between. The CDR3 length is 11 residues. The germline V gene has CDR1 MNHEY and CDR2 SMNVEV (reference sequence). The CDR3 loop is CASGDFNEQFF. For the CDR3, the DNA is TGTGCCAGCGGTGACTTCAATGAGCAGTTCTTC.

This clone is classed as medium-sized. This sequence joins TRBV11-2 and TRBJ2-1, with 7 positions matching TRBD2. Germline CDR1 SGHAT, CDR2 FQNNGV. The V and J ends lost 0 bases and 10 bases, in that order; junction bases with no gene match: 3. This CDR3 region has 13 residues. CDR3 loop: CASSLDQAGEQFF. CDR3 nucleotides: TGTGCCAGCAGCTTAGATCAAGCGGGAGAGCAGTTCTTC.

This clone was recorded once. The chain carries TRBV10-3 and TRBJ2-2; D may be TRBD2 (5 bases). The V end lost 4 bases, the J end lost 6 bases, and 9 bases lay between the germline ends. This CDR3 has 13 residues. The germline CDR1 and CDR2 sequences are ENHRY and SYGVKD. In DNA form, the CDR3 reads TGTGCCATCAGTGGCCCGGAGGCCGGGGAGCTGTTTTTT. Translating gives CAISGPEAGELFF.